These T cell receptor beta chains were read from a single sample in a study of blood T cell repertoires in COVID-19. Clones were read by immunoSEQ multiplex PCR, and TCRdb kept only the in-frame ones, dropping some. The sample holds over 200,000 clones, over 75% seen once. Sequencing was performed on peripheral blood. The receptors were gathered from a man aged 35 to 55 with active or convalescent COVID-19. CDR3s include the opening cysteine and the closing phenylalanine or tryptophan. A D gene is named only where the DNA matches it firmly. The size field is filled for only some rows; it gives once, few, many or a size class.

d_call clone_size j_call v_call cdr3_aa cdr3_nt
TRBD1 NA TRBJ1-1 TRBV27 CASSLTGAHEAFF TGTGCCAGCAGTCTCACAGGGGCCCACGAAGCTTTCTTT
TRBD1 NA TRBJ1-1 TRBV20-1 CSASRSQGRTEAFF TGCAGTGCTAGTAGGTCACAGGGGCGGACTGAAGCTTTCTTT
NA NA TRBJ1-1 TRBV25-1 CASSESEGRGYTEAFF TGTGCCAGCAGTGAATCCGAGGGGAGGGGATACACTGAAGCTTTCTTT
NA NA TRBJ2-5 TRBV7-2 CASSSQGETQYF TGTGCCAGCAGCTCCCAGGGTGAGACCCAGTACTTC
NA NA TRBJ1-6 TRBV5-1 CASSLVGSEGRSLHF TGCGCCAGCAGCTTGGTGGGATCTGAGGGAAGGTCCCTCCACTTT
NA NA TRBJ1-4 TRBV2 CASRTVQGRTNEKLFF TGTGCCAGCAGGACCGTACAGGGCAGGACTAATGAAAAACTGTTTTTT
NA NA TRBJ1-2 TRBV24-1 CATSDFAADGYTF TGTGCCACCAGTGATTTCGCGGCGGATGGCTACACCTTC
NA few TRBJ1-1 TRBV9 CASSVGGDTEAFF TGTGCCAGCAGCGTAGGGGGGGACACTGAAGCTTTCTTT
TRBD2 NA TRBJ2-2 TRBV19 CASSIVRSTGLAGGTNTGELFF TGTGCCAGTAGTATAGTACGCTCTACCGGACTAGCGGGGGGGACGAACACCGGGGAGCTGTTTTTT
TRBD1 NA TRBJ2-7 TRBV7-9 CASSSPGTDTYEQYF TGTGCCAGCAGCTCCCCCGGGACAGATACCTACGAGCAGTACTTC
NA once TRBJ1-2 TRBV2 CASSLASDYGYTF TGTGCCAGCAGCCTCGCCTCGGACTATGGCTACACCTTC
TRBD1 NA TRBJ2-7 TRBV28 CASSFGQGADEQYF TGTGCCAGCAGTTTCGGTCAGGGGGCGGACGAGCAGTACTTC
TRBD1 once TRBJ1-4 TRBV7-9 CASSRQGSNEKLFF TGTGCCAGCAGCCGACAGGGTTCTAATGAAAAACTGTTTTTT
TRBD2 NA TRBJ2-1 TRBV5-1 CASSLNAGDNEQFF TGCGCCAGCAGCCTCAATGCGGGGGACAATGAGCAGTTCTTC
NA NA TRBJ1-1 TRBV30 CAWSEDRVNTEAFF TGTGCCTGGAGTGAGGACAGAGTGAACACTGAAGCTTTCTTT
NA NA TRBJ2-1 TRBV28 CASRGKDRSSYNEQFF TGTGCCAGCAGGGGGAAGGACAGAAGCTCCTACAATGAGCAGTTCTTC
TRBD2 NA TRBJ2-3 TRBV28 CASSPLAGTDTQYF TGTGCCAGCAGTCCCTTAGCGGGAACAGATACGCAGTATTTT
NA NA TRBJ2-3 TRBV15 CATSRRGGGTTDTQYF TGTGCCACCAGCAGAAGGGGAGGGGGGACCACAGATACGCAGTATTTT
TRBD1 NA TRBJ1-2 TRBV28 CASSLWGTGGSNYGYTF TGTGCCAGCAGTTTATGGGGGACAGGGGGGAGTAACTATGGCTACACCTTC
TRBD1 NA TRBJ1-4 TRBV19 CASSPRATTGLNEKLFF TGTGCCAGTAGTCCCCGGGCGACGACAGGGCTGAATGAAAAACTGTTTTTT
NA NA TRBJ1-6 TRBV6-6 CASSSHSGGTDSPLHF TGTGCCAGCAGTTCCCACTCGGGGGGTACGGATTCACCCCTCCACTTT
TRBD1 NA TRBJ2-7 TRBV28 CASGHGQGDEQYF TGTGCCAGCGGCCACGGACAGGGGGACGAGCAGTACTTC
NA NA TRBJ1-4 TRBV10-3 CATRGQPNEKLFF TGTGCCACCAGAGGACAGCCTAATGAAAAACTGTTTTTT
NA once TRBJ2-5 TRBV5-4 CASSQKDGKETQYF TGTGCCAGCAGCCAAAAGGACGGGAAAGAGACCCAGTACTTC
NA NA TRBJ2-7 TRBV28 CAVGRGSYEQYF TGTGCCGTCGGCAGGGGCTCCTACGAGCAGTACTTC
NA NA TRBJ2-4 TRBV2 CASKALAKNIQYF TGTGCCAGCAAAGCCTTAGCCAAAAACATTCAGTACTTC
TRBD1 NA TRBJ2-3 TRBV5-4 CASSLTGVSDTQYF TGTGCCAGCAGCTTAACAGGGGTTTCGGATACGCAGTATTTT
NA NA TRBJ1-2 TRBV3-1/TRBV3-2 CASSQLNLGANYGYTF TGTGCCAGCAGCCAATTGAATTTAGGGGCTAACTATGGCTACACCTTC
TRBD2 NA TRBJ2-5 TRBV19 CASRPPQERGQVWYF TGTGCCAGTAGGCCTCCTCAGGAGCGGGGCCAGGTTTGGTACTTC
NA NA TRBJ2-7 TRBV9 CASSVLGASYEQYF TGTGCCAGCAGCGTGCTGGGGGCGAGCTACGAGCAGTACTTC
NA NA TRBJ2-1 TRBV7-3 CASSPTYSSYNEQFF TGTGCCAGCAGCCCGACCTACAGCTCCTACAATGAGCAGTTCTTC
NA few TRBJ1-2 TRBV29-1 CSVEKAGDGYTF TGCAGCGTTGAAAAGGCAGGGGATGGCTACACCTTC
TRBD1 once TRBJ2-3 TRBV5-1 CASTMDRPWDTQYF TGCGCCAGTACCATGGACAGGCCCTGGGATACGCAGTATTTT
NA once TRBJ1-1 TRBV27 CASSSDSGPYEAFF TGTGCCAGCAGTTCCGATTCAGGGCCGTATGAAGCTTTCTTT
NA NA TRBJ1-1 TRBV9 CASNGGTDEAFF TGTGCCAGCAATGGGGGGACTGACGAAGCTTTCTTT
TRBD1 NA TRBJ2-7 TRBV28 CASSLPGTGKGEQYF TGTGCCAGCAGCCTTCCCGGGACAGGGAAGGGCGAGCAGTACTTC
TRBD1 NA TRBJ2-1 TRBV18 CASSPRQGLDNEQFF TGTGCCAGCTCACCAAGACAGGGTCTAGACAATGAGCAGTTCTTC
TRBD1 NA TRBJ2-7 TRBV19 CASSTGTGAYEQYF TGTGCCAGTAGTACCGGGACAGGGGCCTACGAGCAGTACTTC
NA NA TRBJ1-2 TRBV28 CASSEQVSTSNYGYTF TGTGCCAGCAGTGAACAGGTTTCAACCTCTAACTATGGCTACACCTTC
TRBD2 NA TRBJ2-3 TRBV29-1 CSVDPTSDPTDTQYF TGCAGCGTTGATCCCACTAGCGATCCCACAGATACGCAGTATTTT
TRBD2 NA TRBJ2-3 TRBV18 CASSPGGGEGDTQYF TGTGCCAGCTCACCTGGGGGAGGGGAGGGGGATACGCAGTATTTT
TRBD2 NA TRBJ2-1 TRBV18 CASSPGLAGVLSFF TGTGCCAGCTCACCGGGACTAGCGGGAGTCCTTTCGTTCTTC
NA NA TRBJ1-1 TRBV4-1 CASSHGRQDLNTEAFF TGCGCCAGCAGCCATGGAAGACAGGATTTAAACACTGAAGCTTTCTTT
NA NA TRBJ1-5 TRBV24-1 CATSDNRASDQPQHF TGTGCCACCAGTGATAACAGGGCATCGGATCAGCCCCAGCATTTT
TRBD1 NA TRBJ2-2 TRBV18 CASSHGTGGPTGELFF TGTGCCAGCTCACACGGGACAGGGGGACCCACCGGGGAGCTGTTTTTT
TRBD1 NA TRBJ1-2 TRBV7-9 CASSQFDRVRYGYTF TGTGCCAGCAGCCAATTCGACAGGGTTCGGTATGGCTACACCTTC
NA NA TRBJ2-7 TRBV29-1 CSVDTGSNEQYF TGCAGCGTTGACACAGGGTCCAACGAGCAGTACTTC
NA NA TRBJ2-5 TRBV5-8 CASSYQGGETQYF TGTGCCAGCAGCTATCAGGGGGGAGAGACCCAGTACTTC
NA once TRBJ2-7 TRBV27 CASSFRRDDYEQYF TGTGCCAGCAGTTTTCGGCGGGACGACTACGAGCAGTACTTC
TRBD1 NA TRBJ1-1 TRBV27 CASSLPPDRGRTEAFF TGTGCCAGCAGTTTACCCCCTGACAGGGGGCGAACTGAAGCTTTCTTT
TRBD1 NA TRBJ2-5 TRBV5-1 CASSSGQGLETQYF TGCGCCAGCAGCTCCGGACAGGGGTTGGAGACCCAGTACTTC
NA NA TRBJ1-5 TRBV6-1 CASSEMAGGQPQHF TGTGCCAGCAGTGAAATGGCGGGAGGTCAGCCCCAGCATTTT
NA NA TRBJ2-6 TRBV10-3 CAVSEPRLTISGANVLTF TGTGCCGTCTCAGAACCCCGGCTTACTATCTCTGGGGCCAACGTCCTGACTTTC
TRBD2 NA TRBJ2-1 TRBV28 CASSFQGSGRIGEQFF TGTGCCAGCAGTTTTCAAGGTAGCGGGAGAATTGGTGAGCAGTTCTTC
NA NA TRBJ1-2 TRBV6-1 CASSEGAGNLYGYTF TGTGCCAGCAGTGAAGGGGCAGGGAATCTTTATGGCTACACCTTC
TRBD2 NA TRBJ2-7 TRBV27 CASSLLGLAGDGQYF TGTGCCAGCAGCCTACTGGGACTAGCGGGAGATGGGCAGTACTTC
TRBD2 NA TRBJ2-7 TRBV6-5 CASRPGGVITYEQYF TGTGCCAGCAGGCCGGGAGGGGTCATAACCTACGAGCAGTACTTC
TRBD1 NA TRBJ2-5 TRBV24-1 CATSDFAGTGQETQYF TGTGCCACCAGTGATTTTGCCGGGACAGGACAAGAGACCCAGTACTTC
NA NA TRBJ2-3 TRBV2 CASSGGGAVQDTQYF TGTGCCAGCAGTGGAGGGGGGGCGGTACAGGATACGCAGTATTTT
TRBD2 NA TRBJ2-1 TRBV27 CASSLNAGESSEQFF TGTGCCAGCAGTCTCAACGCGGGGGAGAGTAGTGAGCAGTTCTTC